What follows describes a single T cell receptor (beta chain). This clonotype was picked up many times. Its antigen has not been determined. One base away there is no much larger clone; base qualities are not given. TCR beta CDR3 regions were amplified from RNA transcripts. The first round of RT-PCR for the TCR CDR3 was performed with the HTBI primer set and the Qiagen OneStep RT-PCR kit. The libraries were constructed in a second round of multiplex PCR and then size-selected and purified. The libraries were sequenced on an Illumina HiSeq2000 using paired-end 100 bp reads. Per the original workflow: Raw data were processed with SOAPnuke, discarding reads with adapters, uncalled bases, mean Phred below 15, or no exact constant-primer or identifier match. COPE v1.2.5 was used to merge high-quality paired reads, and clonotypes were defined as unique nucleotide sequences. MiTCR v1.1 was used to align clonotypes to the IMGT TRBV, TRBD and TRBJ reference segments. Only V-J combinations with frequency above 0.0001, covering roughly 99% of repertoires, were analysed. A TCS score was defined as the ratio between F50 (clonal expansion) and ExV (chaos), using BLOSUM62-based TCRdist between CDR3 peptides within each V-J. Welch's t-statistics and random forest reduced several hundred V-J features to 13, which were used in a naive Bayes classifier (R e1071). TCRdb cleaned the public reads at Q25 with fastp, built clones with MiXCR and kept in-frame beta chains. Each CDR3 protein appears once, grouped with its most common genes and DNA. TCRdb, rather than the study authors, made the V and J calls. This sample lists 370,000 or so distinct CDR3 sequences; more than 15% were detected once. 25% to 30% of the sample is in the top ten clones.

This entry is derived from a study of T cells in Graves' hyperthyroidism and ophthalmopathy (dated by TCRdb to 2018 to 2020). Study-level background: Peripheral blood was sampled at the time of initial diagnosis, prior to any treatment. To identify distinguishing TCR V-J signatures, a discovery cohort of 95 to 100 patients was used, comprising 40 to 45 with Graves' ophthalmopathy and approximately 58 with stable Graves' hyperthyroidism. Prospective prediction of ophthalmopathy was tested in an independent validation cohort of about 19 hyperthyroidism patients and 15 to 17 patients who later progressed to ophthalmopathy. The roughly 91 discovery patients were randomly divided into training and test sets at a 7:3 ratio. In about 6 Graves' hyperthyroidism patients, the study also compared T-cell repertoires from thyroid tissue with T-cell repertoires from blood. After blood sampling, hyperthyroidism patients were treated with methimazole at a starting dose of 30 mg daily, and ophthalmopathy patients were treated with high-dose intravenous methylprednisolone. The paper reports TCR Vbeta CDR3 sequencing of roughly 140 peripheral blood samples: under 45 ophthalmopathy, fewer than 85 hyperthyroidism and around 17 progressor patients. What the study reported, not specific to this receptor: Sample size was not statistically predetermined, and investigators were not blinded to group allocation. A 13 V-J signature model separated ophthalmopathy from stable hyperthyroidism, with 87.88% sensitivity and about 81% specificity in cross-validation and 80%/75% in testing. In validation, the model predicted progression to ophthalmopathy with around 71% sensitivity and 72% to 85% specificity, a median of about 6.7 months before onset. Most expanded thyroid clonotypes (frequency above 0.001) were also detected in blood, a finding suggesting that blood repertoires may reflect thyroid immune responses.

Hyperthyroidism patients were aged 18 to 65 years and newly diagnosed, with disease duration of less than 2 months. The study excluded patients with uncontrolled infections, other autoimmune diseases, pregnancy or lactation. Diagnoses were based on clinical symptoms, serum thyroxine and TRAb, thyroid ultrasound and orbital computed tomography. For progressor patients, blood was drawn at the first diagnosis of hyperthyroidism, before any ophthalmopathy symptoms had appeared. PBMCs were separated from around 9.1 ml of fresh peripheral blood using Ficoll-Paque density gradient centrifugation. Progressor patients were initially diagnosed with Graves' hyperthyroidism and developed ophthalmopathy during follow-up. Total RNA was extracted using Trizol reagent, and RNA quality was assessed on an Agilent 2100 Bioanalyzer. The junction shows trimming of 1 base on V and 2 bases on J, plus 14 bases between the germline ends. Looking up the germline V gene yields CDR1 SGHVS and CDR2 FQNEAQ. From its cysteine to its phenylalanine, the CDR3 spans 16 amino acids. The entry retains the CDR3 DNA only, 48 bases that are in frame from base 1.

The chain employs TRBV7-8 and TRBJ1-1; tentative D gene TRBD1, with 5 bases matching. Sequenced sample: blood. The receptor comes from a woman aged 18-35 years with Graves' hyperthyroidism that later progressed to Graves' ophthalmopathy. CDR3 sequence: CASSLERQQLNTEAFF. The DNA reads TGTGCCAGCAGCTTAGAACGACAGCAACTTAACACTGAAGCTTTCTTT.